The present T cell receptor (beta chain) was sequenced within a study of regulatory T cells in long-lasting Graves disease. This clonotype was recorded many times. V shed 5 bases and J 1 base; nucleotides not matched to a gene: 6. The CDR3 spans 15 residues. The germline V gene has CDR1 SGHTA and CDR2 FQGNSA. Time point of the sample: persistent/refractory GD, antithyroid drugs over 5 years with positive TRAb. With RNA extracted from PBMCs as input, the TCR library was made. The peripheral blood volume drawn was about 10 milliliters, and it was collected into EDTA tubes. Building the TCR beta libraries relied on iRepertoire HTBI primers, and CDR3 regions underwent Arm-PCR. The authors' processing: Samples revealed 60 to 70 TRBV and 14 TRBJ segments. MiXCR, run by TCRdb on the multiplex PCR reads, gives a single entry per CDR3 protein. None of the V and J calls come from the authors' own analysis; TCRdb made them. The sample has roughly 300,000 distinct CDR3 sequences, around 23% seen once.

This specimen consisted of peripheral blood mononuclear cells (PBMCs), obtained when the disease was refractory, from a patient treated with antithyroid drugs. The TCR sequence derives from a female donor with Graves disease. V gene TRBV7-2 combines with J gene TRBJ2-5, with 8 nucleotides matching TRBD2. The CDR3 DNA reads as TGTGCCAGCAGCCTTAGCGGGATCGCCCAAGAGACCCAGTACTTC. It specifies CASSLSGIAQETQYF. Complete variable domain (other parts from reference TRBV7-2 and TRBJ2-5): GAGVSQSPSNKVTEKGKDVELRCDPISGHTALYWYRQSLGQGLEFLIYFQGNSAPDKSGLPSDRFSAERTGGSVSTLTIQRTQQEDSAVYLCASSLSGIAQETQYFGPGTRLLVL.